This T cell receptor beta chain originates from a study of T cells after yellow fever vaccination. TCRdb itself ran the 5' RACE reads through MiXCR, one entry per CDR3 protein. Here the sample spans roughly 240,000 distinct CDR3 sequences, about 7% being singletons. This clonotype was counted between two and nine times. The CDR3 spans 15 residues. Between the trimmed V and J ends, which lost 4 bases and 5 bases, there was a span of 17 bases. Germline V gene lookup returns CDR1 MGHRA and CDR2 YSYEKL. The chain recombines TRBV4-1 with TRBJ2-5; D might be TRBD1 (6 bases). This specimen was CD4+ T cells sorted from PBMCs, taken on the day of the yellow fever booster vaccination. This TCR came from a man aged 25-45 years who received the YFV17D yellow fever vaccine. In DNA, the CDR3 is TGCGCCAGCAGCCTCGGGACACCTTATGGGGAGACCCAGTACTTC. This gives the protein CASSLGTPYGETQYF.